This passage covers 20 T cell receptor beta chains from one sample sequenced in a study of T-cell reconstitution after alpha-beta-depleted transplantation in children (dated by TCRdb to 2015 to 2016). The sample's treatment or condition label is to be understood as: allogeneic hematopoietic cell transplantation with graft depleted of TCRalphabeta T cells and CD19 B cells. The library relied on PCR. TCRdb shows the sequencer as Illumina HiSeq 2500. TCR libraries were prepared with molecular barcoding, using unique molecular identifiers to normalize TCRbeta repertoire quantification. TCRdb ran its own pipeline on the public reads, namely fastp trimming at Q25 and MiXCR clone calling, and kept in-frame beta chains. Under each unique CDR3 protein, matching rows form one entry showing the most common genes and DNA. The sample table records hundreds of thousands of distinct CDR3 sequences; around 12% of these occur just once. The top ten clones comprise 0.79% of the sample.

Sequencing used PBMCs, obtained before TCRalphabeta/CD19-depleted stem cell transplant. These TCRs come from a girl aged 2-15 years with congenital amegakaryocytic thrombocytopenia, due to receive a stem cell transplant.

This clonotype was picked up a small number of times. V gene TRBV20-1 combines with J gene TRBJ2-5; 9 nucleotides match TRBD1. The CDR3 sequence is 14 residues long. With V trimmed by 1 base and J by 5 bases, 5 bases remained unmatched. The germline V gene encodes CDR1 DFQATT and CDR2 SNEGSKA (reference sequence). The CDR3 is CSARGTGVLETQYF. The CDR3 bases are TGCAGTGCTAGAGGGACAGGGGTTCTGGAGACCCAGTACTTC.

This clonotype was observed a few times. The rearrangement joins TRBV12-3 or TRBV12-4 to TRBJ2-5, with a weak D call TRBD2 (6 bases). The CDR3 has 13 amino acids. The germline V and J ends were trimmed by 6 bases and 5 bases, with 13 bases remaining between them. This CDR3 reads CASRSGVRETQYF. The DNA for the CDR3 is TGTGCCAGCAGATCGGGGGTTAGGGAGACCCAGTACTTC.

This clonotype was detected many times. V is TRBV20-1 and J is TRBJ2-3; no clear D. This CDR3 region has 15 residues. V lost 0 bases, J lost 3 bases, and 13 bases lay in between. Looked up from germline, CDR1 is DFQATT and CDR2 is SNEGSKA (reference sequence). The CDR3 DNA follows: TGCAGTGCTAGAGATTCGGCTGAGGTGACAGATACGCAGTATTTT. Translating it yields CSARDSAEVTDTQYF.

This rearrangement joins TRBV20-1 to TRBJ1-1; D perhaps matches TRBD1 (5 bases). V was clipped by 2 bases and J by 4 bases, with 11 bases between them. Looked up from germline, CDR1 is DFQATT and CDR2 is SNEGSKA (reference sequence). CDR3 length: 13 residues. In nucleotides, the CDR3 is TGCAGTGCTAGAAGGGGTTCGACCACTGAAGCTTTCTTT. Translating it yields CSARRGSTTEAFF.

This clonotype was seen a few times. The CDR3 region has the DNA TGCGCCAGCAGCCATAAGGGACGCGAGTCTCCAGATACGCAGTATTTT. This codes for CASSHKGRESPDTQYF. The chain joins TRBV4-1 to TRBJ2-3; possibly TRBD1 or TRBD2 for D (5 bases each). Germline values: CDR1 MGHRA, CDR2 YSYEKL. The germline V and J ends were trimmed by 3 bases and 4 bases, with 17 bases remaining between them. The CDR3 length is 16 residues.

This clonotype showed up just a few times. The V gene is TRBV5-1, the J gene TRBJ2-7; D may be TRBD2 (6 bases). The CDR3 covers 13 residues. The germline V gene has CDR1 SGHRS and CDR2 YFSETQ. Trimming removed 4 bases at V and 5 bases at J, with 13 bases between. CDR3 protein: CASSRLGSDEQYF. In nucleotides, the CDR3 is TGCGCCAGCAGCCGACTCGGGAGTGACGAGCAGTACTTC.

This clonotype was detected ten times or more. The chain recombines TRBV29-1 with TRBJ2-3, with D unresolved. The germline V gene encodes CDR1 SQVTM and CDR2 ANQGSEA. Trimming took off 6 bases at V and 7 bases at J, with 8 bases between the two ends. The CDR3 runs 10 residues. The CDR3 coding sequence is TGCAGCGTAACACAACATACGCAGTATTTT. Translated: CSVTQHTQYF.

In this sample, this clonotype turned up many times. This chain connects TRBV10-3 to TRBJ2-4; D may be TRBD2 (6 bases). Trimming stripped 4 bases from V and 8 bases from J, with 9 bases between. Germline CDR1 reads ENHRY; CDR2 reads SYGVKD. This CDR3 is built from 12 residues. The CDR3 region is CAISGSGDIQYF. The CDR3, as DNA: TGTGCCATCAGTGGCTCGGGAGACATTCAGTACTTC.

The genes are TRBV5-1 and TRBJ2-1; possibly TRBD1 or TRBD2 for D (6 bases each). Looked up from germline, CDR1 is SGHRS and CDR2 is YFSETQ. The V gene lost 3 bases and the J gene lost 3 bases, with 25 bases spanning the gap. The CDR3 is 19 amino acids. The DNA of the CDR3 is TGCGCCAGCAGCTCCGGGGGACAAGCGGTAGTGAATCGCTACAATGAGCAGTTCTTC. It yields the protein CASSSGGQAVVNRYNEQFF.

This clonotype was found a few times. The chain employs TRBV20-1 and TRBJ2-3, with 12 bases aligning to TRBD2. CDR1 and CDR2 from the germline V gene are DFQATT and SNEGSKA (reference sequence). V lost 6 bases and J lost 4; bases outside the gene matches: 8. The CDR3 runs to 15 residues. The CDR3 here is CSAETSGRASDTQYF. CDR3 DNA: TGCAGTGCCGAGACTAGCGGGAGAGCCTCAGATACGCAGTATTTT.

The rearrangement uses TRBV20-1 and TRBJ2-2, with a weak D call TRBD2 (7 bases). The CDR3 contains 18 residues. V was cut by 2 bases and J by 5 bases, with 24 bases left in between. Germline V gives CDR1 DFQATT, CDR2 SNEGSKA (reference sequence). The CDR3 DNA reads TGCAGTGCTAGATGGAAGGGGGGTACGGGGAGGGAGACCGGGGAGCTGTTTTTT. This encodes CSARWKGGTGRETGELFF.

There are many counts of this clonotype. This chain links TRBV28 with TRBJ2-7; a weak D match, TRBD2 (6 bases). The CDR3 extends over 12 amino acids. CDR1 and CDR2 from the germline V gene are MDHEN and SYDVKM. Trimming removed 6 bases at V and 6 bases at J, with 12 bases between. The CDR3 spells CASSLLAREQYF. In nucleotides, the CDR3 is TGTGCCAGCAGCCTACTAGCCCGCGAGCAGTACTTC.

This clonotype was detected only a few times. The rearrangement links TRBV20-1 to TRBJ2-7, with 7 bases fitting TRBD2. Trimming cost V 6 bases and J 4 bases; bases outside gene matches: 9. Germline values: CDR1 DFQATT, CDR2 SNEGSKA (reference sequence). CDR3 length: 13 amino acids. This chain's CDR3 is CSAKPGLKYEQYF. CDR3 nucleotides: TGCAGTGCCAAACCGGGACTAAAGTACGAGCAGTACTTC.

Of note for this clonotype: A much larger clone differs from this one at a single base, so this may be a read error. V and J are TRBV25-1 and TRBJ2-7; D remains ambiguous. The CDR3 has 14 residues. The germline gives CDR1 MGHDK, CDR2 SYGVNS. The CDR3 is CASSVGSSSYERYF. The CDR3 bases are TGTGCCAGCAGTGTGGGCTCAAGCTCCTACGAGCGGTACTTC.

Ten or more counts support this clonotype. The chain employs TRBV5-1 and TRBJ2-4, with D possibly being TRBD1 or TRBD2 (5 bases each). Germline V CDR1 and CDR2: SGHRS, YFSETQ. The CDR3 consists of 14 residues. V lost 2 bases to trimming and J lost 0 bases, with 6 bases between them. The CDR3 here is CASSFGGAKNIQYF. The CDR3 region has the DNA TGCGCCAGCAGCTTTGGGGGAGCCAAAAACATTCAGTACTTC.

This clonotype was recorded many times. The V and J genes are TRBV7-9 and TRBJ1-2; the D gene is possibly TRBD1 (6 bases). With 5 bases removed from V and 6 bases from J, the gap between germline ends came to 19 bases. Germline-derived CDR1 and CDR2 are SEHNR and FQNEAQ (reference sequence). This CDR3 spans 15 amino acids. The CDR3 DNA follows: TGTGCCAGCAGCACAGCCGATTGGACAGTCCATGGCTACACCTTC. Encoded protein: CASSTADWTVHGYTF.

The sample holds a few counts of this clonotype. The V and J genes are TRBV29-1 and TRBJ2-1, with unresolved D. Germline V gives CDR1 SQVTM, CDR2 ANQGSEA. V was shortened by 3 bases and J by 7 bases, with 10 bases between the two germline ends. CDR3 size: 12 residues. The CDR3 sequence: CSVDWTINEQFF. The DNA for the CDR3 is TGCAGCGTTGATTGGACGATAAATGAGCAGTTCTTC.

The chain joins TRBV3-1 to TRBJ2-1; TRBD2 agrees at 9 bases. The CDR3 runs to 16 residues. The germline gives CDR1 LGHDT, CDR2 YNNKEL (reference sequence). The junction had 10 bases not matched to a gene; V was cut back by 3 bases and J by 7 bases. The CDR3, as DNA: TGTGCCAGCAGCCAGCATAGCGGGAGTAGAGGTAATGAGCAGTTCTTC. It codes for CASSQHSGSRGNEQFF.

This clonotype was recorded many times. CDR3 sequence (DNA): TGTGCCAGCAGCCAGACTAGCGGAAAAAACGAGCAGTACTTC. Translation gives CASSQTSGKNEQYF. The V and J genes are TRBV28 and TRBJ2-7, with TRBD2 identical over 9 bases. Germline trimming cut 6 bases from V and 5 bases from J; bases unmatched to any gene: 8. This CDR3 has 14 amino acids. The germline V gene has CDR1 MDHEN and CDR2 SYDVKM.

Turning to this clonotype: The junction departs from the called germline gene at one end, perhaps through a read error. This rearrangement joins TRBV5-1 to TRBJ1-1, with TRBD1 matching over 7 bases. Germline assignment: CDR1 SGHRS and CDR2 YFSETQ. The CDR3 runs 16 residues. CDR3 DNA: TGCGCCTGCAGCCCGGCCAGGGGGGTGGGGAACACTGAAGCTTTCTTT. Encoded protein: CACSPARGVGNTEAFF.